One sample yielded the 30 T cell receptor beta chains listed below, sequenced in a study of blood T cell repertoires in COVID-19. Only in-frame clones appear in the TCRdb table, and some are missing; sequencing was by immunoSEQ multiplex PCR. This table holds about 280,000 clones, around 87% found once. Sequenced sample: peripheral blood. Receptor source: a woman aged 50 to 60 who had recovered from COVID-19.

This clone turned up a few times. The chain carries TRBV29-1 and TRBJ1-3; 8 bases map to TRBD1. V trimming: 3 bases; J trimming: 3 bases; junction bases outside the gene matches: 7. Germline V gives CDR1 SQVTM, CDR2 ANQGSEA. The CDR3 spans 15 residues. The DNA of the CDR3 is TGCAGCGTTGAGGCCAGGGGGCAGAGTGGAAACACCATATATTTT. This translates into CSVEARGQSGNTIYF.

The chain is built from TRBV29-1 and TRBJ2-3, with 8 bases aligning to TRBD2. V trimming: 3 bases; J trimming: 2 bases; junction bases outside the gene matches: 7. Germline CDR1 reads SQVTM; CDR2 reads ANQGSEA. The CDR3 sequence is 15 residues long. This chain's CDR3 is CSVDYRGGPTDTQYF. CDR3 DNA sequence: TGCAGCGTTGATTATCGCGGGGGGCCCACAGATACGCAGTATTTT.

The rearrangement uses TRBV2 and TRBJ1-4, with 7 positions matching TRBD1. V lost 5 bases to trimming and J lost 8 bases; unmatched junction nucleotides: 5. This CDR3 contains 13 residues. Germline V gene data show CDR1 as SNHLY and CDR2 as FYNNEI. The DNA of the CDR3 is TGTGCCAGCAGTCGACAGGGAAAGGAAAAACTGTTTTTT. Its translation: CASSRQGKEKLFF.

This clone showed up just a few times. The genes are TRBV5-4 and TRBJ2-2; D unresolved. Trimming removed 0 bases at V and 0 bases at J, with 6 bases between. This CDR3 region has 15 residues. Germline V gene lookup returns CDR1 SGHNT and CDR2 YYREEE (reference sequence). CDR3: CASSLDPANTGELFF. CDR3 nucleotides: TGTGCCAGCAGCTTGGATCCAGCGAACACCGGGGAGCTGTTTTTT.

J is TRBJ1-1 and V is TRBV19; D is ambiguous. This CDR3 is 15 amino acids long. CDR1 is LNHDA, CDR2 SQIVND, per germline (reference sequence). Trimming stripped 2 bases from V and 0 bases from J, with 10 bases between. CDR3 in DNA: TGTGCCAGTAGTATAACGCCGGCGGTGAACACTGAAGCTTTCTTT. Translated, it gives CASSITPAVNTEAFF.

The chain joins TRBV25-1 to TRBJ1-6; D perhaps matches TRBD1 (5 bases). Germline V gives CDR1 MGHDK, CDR2 SYGVNS. The V end was cut by 8 bases, the J end by 9 bases, with 14 bases between. The CDR3 contains 13 residues. The CDR3 here is CASRGHQGSPLHF. The CDR3 coding sequence is TGTGCCAGCCGTGGGCATCAGGGTTCACCCCTCCACTTT.

As regards this clone: The sample carries other DNA sequences with the same CDR3. The V call is TRBV5-1, the J call TRBJ1-1, with D possibly TRBD1 on 6 matching bases. The germline V gene encodes CDR1 SGHRS and CDR2 YFSETQ. This CDR3 region has 13 residues. Between the trimmed V and J ends, which lost 2 bases and 5 bases, there was a span of 10 bases. CDR3 sequence: CASSLQGNTEAFF. The CDR3 bases are TGCGCCAGCAGCTTACAGGGAAATACTGAAGCTTTCTTT.

A single count supports this clone. The chain employs TRBV7-8 and TRBJ2-5; the D gene is possibly TRBD1 (6 bases). Trimming cost V 7 bases and J 5 bases, with 17 bases left between them. The germline gives CDR1 SGHVS, CDR2 FQNEAQ. The CDR3 has 14 amino acids. CDR3 in DNA: TGTGCCAGCATTCCCGACAGGAGGTTTGAGACCCAGTACTTC. Translated: CASIPDRRFETQYF.

The genes are TRBV29-1 and TRBJ2-1, with 9 bases lining up with TRBD2. This CDR3 has 15 amino acids. Germline CDR1 is SQVTM and CDR2 is ANQGSEA. J lost 5 bases, V lost 1 base, and 6 bases had no gene match. CDR3 residues: CSVEAGLASHNEQFF. The DNA of the CDR3 is TGCAGCGTTGAAGCGGGACTAGCTTCCCACAATGAGCAGTTCTTC.

The chain joins TRBV19 to TRBJ2-4, with D possibly being TRBD2 (6 bases). The CDR3 is 14 amino acids. Germline V gene sequence: CDR1 LNHDA, CDR2 SQIVND (reference sequence). V was shortened by 8 bases and J by 1 base, with 12 bases between the two germline ends. DNA of the CDR3: TGTGCCAGTGACCGTGGAGGGGCCAAAAACATTCAGTACTTC. It specifies CASDRGGAKNIQYF.

The chain recombines TRBV19 with TRBJ2-5; 8 bases map to TRBD1. Germline lookup yields CDR1 LNHDA and CDR2 SQIVND (reference sequence). J was trimmed by 11 bases and V by 4 bases; bases with no gene match: 3. This CDR3 spans 11 amino acids. CDR3 amino acids: CASSSRTGQYF. As DNA, the CDR3 is TGTGCCAGTAGTAGTCGGACAGGGCAGTACTTC.

In its sample, this clone was seen once. The gene calls are TRBV5-1 and TRBJ2-7; TRBD1 aligns across 8 bases. Germline loops: CDR1 SGHRS, CDR2 YFSETQ. V lost 2 bases to trimming and J lost 5 bases; unmatched junction nucleotides: 6. This CDR3 is 14 amino acids long. The CDR3 sequence is CASSLGQGGHEQYF. The CDR3 bases are TGCGCCAGCAGCTTAGGACAGGGCGGTCACGAGCAGTACTTC.

The chain combines TRBV7-9 with TRBJ2-1; TRBD1 might be the D (5 bases). Germline values: CDR1 SEHNR, CDR2 FQNEAQ (reference sequence). The CDR3 covers 18 residues. The V end lost 5 bases, the J end lost 6 bases, and 26 bases lay between the germline ends. CDR3: CASSIQGSEDPFSNEQFF. CDR3 DNA sequence: TGTGCCAGCAGCATTCAGGGATCTGAGGATCCCTTTAGCAATGAGCAGTTCTTC.

This clone has just a few counts. This chain joins TRBV11-2 and TRBJ1-5, with a possible D match to TRBD1 (6 bases). Germline CDR1 SGHAT, CDR2 FQNNGV. CDR3 length: 15 amino acids. Trimming cost V 1 base and J 5 bases, with 12 bases left between them. The CDR3 region is CASSLGTGSHQPQHF. The DNA of the CDR3 is TGTGCCAGCAGCTTAGGCACAGGGTCGCATCAGCCCCAGCATTTT.

The chain carries TRBV28 and TRBJ1-1; 9 bases map to TRBD1. There are 13 residues in the CDR3. In germline, CDR1 is MDHEN, CDR2 SYDVKM. The ends lost 5 bases at V and 9 bases at J; junction bases unmatched: 7. In nucleotides, the CDR3 is TGTGCCAGCAGTGGGGGTGGGACAGGGAAAGCTTTCTTT. This translates into CASSGGGTGKAFF. The full variable domain, with the rest looked up from reference TRBV28 and TRBJ1-1, is DVKVTQSSRYLVKRTGEKVFLECVQDMDHENMFWYRQDPGLGLRLIYFSYDVKMKEKGDIPEGYSVSREKKERFSLILESASTNQTSMYLCASSGGGTGKAFFGQGTRLTVV.

The rearrangement joins TRBV13 to TRBJ2-4, with TRBD2 identical over 7 bases. The germline CDR1 and CDR2 sequences are PRHDT and FYEKMQ (reference sequence). Trimming at V came to 4 bases and at J to 8 bases, leaving 2 bases not matched to a gene. The CDR3 is made up of 12 amino acids. CDR3 sequence reads: CASSSGGHIQYF. For the CDR3, the DNA is TGTGCCAGCAGCTCGGGGGGACACATTCAGTACTTC. The full variable domain, rest sourced from reference TRBV13 and TRBJ2-4, is AAGVIQSPRHLIKEKRETATLKCYPIPRHDTVYWYQQGPGQDPQFLISFYEKMQSDKGSIPDRFSAQQFSDYHSELNMSSLELGDSALYFCASSSGGHIQYFGAGTRLSVL.

This clone appeared a single time. This chain links TRBV6-5 with TRBJ1-3; D is undetermined. V lost 6 bases to trimming and J lost 4 bases, with 13 bases between them. Germline CDR1 MNHEY, CDR2 SVGAGI. The CDR3 contains 14 residues. CDR3 sequence reads: CASRKRGKGNTIYF. The CDR3 nucleotides read TGTGCCAGCAGAAAAAGAGGGAAAGGAAACACCATATATTTT.

This chain connects TRBV7-2 to TRBJ1-1; 10 nucleotides agree with TRBD1. CDR3 length: 16 amino acids. The V gene's germline CDR1 is SGHTA and CDR2 FQGNSA. Trimming removed 1 base from V and 4 bases from J; junction bases left unmatched: 6. The CDR3 nucleotides are TGTGCCAGCAGCTTAGATTTGTGGACAGGGGGCACTGAAGCTTTCTTT. This encodes CASSLDLWTGGTEAFF.

This clone was seen only once. V and J are TRBV5-4 and TRBJ1-1, with D maybe TRBD1 (6 bases). Per germline, CDR1 SGHNT and CDR2 YYREEE (reference sequence). The length of the CDR3 is 13 residues. V was clipped by 2 bases and J by 3 bases, with 8 bases between them. CDR3 bases: TGTGCCAGCAGCTTAAACAGGGACACTGAAGCTTTCTTT. Translated: CASSLNRDTEAFF. The full variable domain, its missing parts supplied by reference TRBV5-4 and TRBJ1-1, is ETGVTQSPTHLIKTRGQQVTLRCSSQSGHNTVSWYQQALGQGPQFIFQYYREEENGRGNFPPRFSGLQFPNYSSELNVNALELDDSALYLCASSLNRDTEAFFGQGTRLTVV.

The rearrangement joins TRBV28 to TRBJ1-3; D possibly corresponds to TRBD1 (5 bases). Trimming took off 8 bases at V and 5 bases at J, with 13 bases between the two ends. CDR3 size: 13 residues. Germline V CDR1 and CDR2: MDHEN, SYDVKM. The CDR3 region has the DNA TGTGCCAGCCGGGGGGGAGGCAGAAACACCATATATTTT. Protein sequence: CASRGGGRNTIYF.

The V gene is TRBV15, the J gene TRBJ2-7, with 8 bases matching TRBD1. This CDR3 spans 15 amino acids. The junction had 3 bases not matched to a gene; V was cut back by 0 bases and J by 2 bases. Germline V gene data show CDR1 as LNHNV and CDR2 as YYDKDF (reference sequence). CDR3: CATSRDPGQAYEQYF. The CDR3 coding sequence is TGTGCCACCAGCAGAGACCCGGGACAGGCCTACGAGCAGTACTTC.

The chain combines TRBV19 with TRBJ1-2; D is undetermined. From germline, CDR1 is LNHDA and CDR2 SQIVND (reference sequence). The V gene lost 9 bases and the J gene lost 3 bases, with 11 bases spanning the gap. This CDR3 comprises 12 residues. CDR3 DNA: TGTGCCAGACCTTATGCGGACTATGGCTACACCTTC. Protein product: CARPYADYGYTF.

The chain has TRBV19 and TRBJ1-2; no definite D call. This CDR3 is built from 14 residues. In germline, CDR1 is LNHDA, CDR2 SQIVND (reference sequence). Trimming pared 1 base from V and 11 bases from J, leaving 17 bases between. CDR3: CASSIGVSLLGYTF. CDR3 in DNA: TGTGCCAGTAGTATAGGGGTCAGCCTCCTCGGGTACACCTTC.

This clone was counted between two and nine times. The V and J genes are TRBV21-1 and TRBJ2-7; the table's D call, TRBD2, has no DNA check behind it. TRBV21-1 is given as a pseudogene. CDR3 size: 19 residues. CDR3: CASSKAGRFKASGPYEQYF. The CDR3 bases are TGTGCCAGCAGCAAAGCAGGGAGGTTTAAGGCTAGCGGGCCCTACGAGCAGTACTTC.

The V and J genes are TRBV10-3 and TRBJ1-2; 8 bases agree with TRBD1. The V and J ends lost 3 bases and 6 bases, in that order; junction bases with no gene match: 9. Germline CDR1 reads ENHRY; CDR2 reads SYGVKD. This CDR3 contains 15 residues. The CDR3 nucleotides read TGTGCCATCAGTGAACTGACAGGGGCCCATAATGGCTACACCTTC. It specifies CAISELTGAHNGYTF.

This chain joins TRBV7-9 and TRBJ1-5, with 8 bases aligning to TRBD1. Germline V gene sequence: CDR1 SEHNR, CDR2 FQNEAQ (reference sequence). CDR3 length equals 13 residues. V lost 5 bases to trimming and J lost 4 bases; unmatched junction nucleotides: 1. The CDR3 DNA reads as TGTGCCAGCAGCCGACAGGGGAATCAGCCCCAGCATTTT. Protein sequence: CASSRQGNQPQHF.

The rearrangement uses TRBV19 and TRBJ1-3; the D gene is possibly TRBD1 (6 bases). The V end lost 4 bases, the J end lost 0 bases, and 7 bases lay between the germline ends. The CDR3 loop spans 14 amino acids. CDR1 LNHDA and CDR2 SQIVND come from the germline V gene (reference sequence). The CDR3 spells CASSTGDSGNTIYF. The CDR3 region has the DNA TGTGCCAGTAGTACAGGGGACTCTGGAAACACCATATATTTT.

V usage is TRBV19 and J usage is TRBJ1-5; no reliable D call. This CDR3 spans 13 amino acids. Trimming cost V 1 base and J 8 bases, with 9 bases left between them. CDR1 and CDR2 (germline): LNHDA, SQIVND (reference sequence). The CDR3 nucleotides read TGTGCCAGTAGTATAGGCGCCGTTAAGCCCCAGCATTTT. The encoded protein is CASSIGAVKPQHF.

This clone was detected a few times. This chain joins TRBV3-1 (or the pseudogene TRBV3-2) and TRBJ1-1; D gene uncertain. The CDR3 runs 14 residues. CDR1 is LGHDT, CDR2 YNNKEL, per germline (reference sequence). V gave up 4 bases and J gave up 4 bases, with 13 bases separating them. The CDR3 protein is CASSPALSGTEAFF. CDR3 bases: TGTGCCAGCAGCCCGGCCTTATCGGGCACTGAAGCTTTCTTT.

V is TRBV5-6 and J is TRBJ1-2, with D possibly being TRBD1 (5 bases). Trimming removed 4 bases at V and 1 base at J, with 8 bases between. CDR3 length equals 13 residues. Germline CDR1 and CDR2: SGHDT and YYEEEE. CDR3: CASSDQGNYGYTF. Written as DNA, the CDR3 is TGTGCCAGCAGCGACCAGGGTAACTATGGCTACACCTTC.